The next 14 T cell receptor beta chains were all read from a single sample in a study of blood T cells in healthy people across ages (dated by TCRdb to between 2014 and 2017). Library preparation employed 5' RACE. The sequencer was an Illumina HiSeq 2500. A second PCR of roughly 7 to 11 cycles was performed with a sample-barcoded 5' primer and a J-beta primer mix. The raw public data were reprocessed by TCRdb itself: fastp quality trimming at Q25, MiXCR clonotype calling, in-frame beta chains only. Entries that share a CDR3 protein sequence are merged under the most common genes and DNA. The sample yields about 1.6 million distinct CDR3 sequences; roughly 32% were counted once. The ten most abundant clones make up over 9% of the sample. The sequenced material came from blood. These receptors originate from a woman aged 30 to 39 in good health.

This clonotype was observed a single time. The CDR3 nucleotides read TGTGCCAGCAGTGGACAGGGGGATAGGGATACGCAGTATTTT. Protein: CASSGQGDRDTQYF. V and J are TRBV2 and TRBJ2-3; 9 nucleotides line up with TRBD1. CDR3 size: 14 residues. Trimming took 4 bases from V and 6 from J; bases not matched to a gene: 5. Germline assignment: CDR1 SNHLY and CDR2 FYNNEI.

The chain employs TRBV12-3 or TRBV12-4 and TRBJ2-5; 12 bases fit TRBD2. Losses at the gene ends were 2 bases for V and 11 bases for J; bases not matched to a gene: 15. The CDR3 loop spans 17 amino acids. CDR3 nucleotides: TGTGCCAGCAGTTTACGGACTAGCGGGACCATTAGCTATGAGCAGTACTTC. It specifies CASSLRTSGTISYEQYF.

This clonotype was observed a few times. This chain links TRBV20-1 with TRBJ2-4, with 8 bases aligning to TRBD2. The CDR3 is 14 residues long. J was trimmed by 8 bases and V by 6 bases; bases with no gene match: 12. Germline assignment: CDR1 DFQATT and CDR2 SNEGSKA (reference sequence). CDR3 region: CSATKRGGMDIQYF. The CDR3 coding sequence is TGCAGTGCCACAAAACGGGGGGGCATGGACATTCAGTACTTC.

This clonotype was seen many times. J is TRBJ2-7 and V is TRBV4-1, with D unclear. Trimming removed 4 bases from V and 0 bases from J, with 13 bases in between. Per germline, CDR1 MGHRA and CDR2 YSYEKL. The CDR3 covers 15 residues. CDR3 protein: CASSPRTSSSYEQYF. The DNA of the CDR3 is TGCGCCAGCAGCCCCCGGACGTCGAGCTCCTACGAGCAGTACTTC.

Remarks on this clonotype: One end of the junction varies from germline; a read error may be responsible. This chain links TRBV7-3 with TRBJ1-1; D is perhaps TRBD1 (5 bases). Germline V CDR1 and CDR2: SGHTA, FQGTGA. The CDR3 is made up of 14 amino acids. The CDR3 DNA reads TGTGTCAGCAGCTTAATGGAGGGGCGGACTGAAGCTTTCTTT. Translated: CVSSLMEGRTEAFF.

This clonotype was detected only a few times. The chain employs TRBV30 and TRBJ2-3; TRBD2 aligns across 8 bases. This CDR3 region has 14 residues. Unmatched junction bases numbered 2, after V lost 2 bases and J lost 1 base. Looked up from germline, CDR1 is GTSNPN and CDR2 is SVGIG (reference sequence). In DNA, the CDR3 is TGTGCCTGGAGTCTACTAGCGGGCACAGATACGCAGTATTTT. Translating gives CAWSLLAGTDTQYF. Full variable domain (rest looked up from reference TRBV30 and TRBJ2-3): SQTIHQWPATLVQPVGSPLSLECTVEGTSNPNLYWYRQAAGRGLQLLFYSVGIGQISSEVPQNLSASRPQDRQFILSSKKLLLSDSGFYLCAWSLLAGTDTQYFGPGTRLTVL.

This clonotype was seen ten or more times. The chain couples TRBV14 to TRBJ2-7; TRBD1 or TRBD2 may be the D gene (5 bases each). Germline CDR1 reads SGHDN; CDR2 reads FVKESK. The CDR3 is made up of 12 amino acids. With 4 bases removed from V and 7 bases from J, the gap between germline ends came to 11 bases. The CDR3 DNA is TGTGCCAGCAGCCCCGGGACCTCTGAGCAGTACTTC. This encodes CASSPGTSEQYF. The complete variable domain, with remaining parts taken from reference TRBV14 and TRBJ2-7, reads EAGVTQFPSHSVIEKGQTVTLRCDPISGHDNLYWYRRVMGKEIKFLLHFVKESKQDESGMPNNRFLAERTGGTYSTLKVQPAELEDSGVYFCASSPGTSEQYFGPGTRLTVT.

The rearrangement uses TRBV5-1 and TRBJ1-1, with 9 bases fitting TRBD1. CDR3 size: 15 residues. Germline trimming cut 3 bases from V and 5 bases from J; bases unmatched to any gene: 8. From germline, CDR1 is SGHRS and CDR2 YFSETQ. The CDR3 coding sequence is TGCGCCAGCAGCTCCGACAGGGGGACGATTACTGAAGCTTTCTTT. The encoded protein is CASSSDRGTITEAFF.

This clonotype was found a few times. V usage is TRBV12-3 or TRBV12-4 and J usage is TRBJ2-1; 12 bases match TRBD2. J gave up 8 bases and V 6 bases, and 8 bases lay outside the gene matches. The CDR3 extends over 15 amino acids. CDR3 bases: TGTGCCAGCAGACTCGGACTAGCGGGGTCGTATGAGCAGTTCTTC. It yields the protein CASRLGLAGSYEQFF.

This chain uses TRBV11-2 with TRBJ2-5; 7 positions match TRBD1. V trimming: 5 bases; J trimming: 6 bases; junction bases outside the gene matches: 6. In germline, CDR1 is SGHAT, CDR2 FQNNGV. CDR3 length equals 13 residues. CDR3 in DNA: TGTGCCAGCAGCACCCCGGGACAGCAGACCCAGTACTTC. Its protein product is CASSTPGQQTQYF.

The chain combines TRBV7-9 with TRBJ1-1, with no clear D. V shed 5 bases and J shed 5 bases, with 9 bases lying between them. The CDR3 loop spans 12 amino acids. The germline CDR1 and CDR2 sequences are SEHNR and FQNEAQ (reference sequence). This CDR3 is CASSAARTEAFF. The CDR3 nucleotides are TGTGCCAGCAGCGCCGCGAGGACTGAAGCTTTCTTT.

The CDR3 sequence: CASSAPGTSIAGNTIYF. The CDR3 DNA follows: TGTGCCAGCAGCGCTCCCGGGACTTCGATTGCTGGAAACACCATATATTTT. The chain recombines TRBV9 with TRBJ1-3; perhaps TRBD1 as D (5 bases). The ends were cut back, 3 bases at V and 2 bases at J, with 18 bases in the middle. Looked up from germline, CDR1 is SGDLS and CDR2 is YYNGEE. The CDR3 covers 17 residues.

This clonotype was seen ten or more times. The CDR3: CSVTGAGEQYF. The CDR3 DNA is TGCAGCGTTACAGGGGCCGGCGAGCAGTACTTC. V gene TRBV29-1 combines with J gene TRBJ2-7; TRBD1 matches 7 bases. Losses at the gene ends were 5 bases for V and 6 bases for J; bases not matched to a gene: 4. The CDR3 is 11 amino acids. The germline V gene encodes CDR1 SQVTM and CDR2 ANQGSEA.

CDR3 in DNA: TGTGCCAGCAGCCCTGGACTAGCGGGAGGCGGCGCAGATACGCAGTATTTT. It is translated as CASSPGLAGGGADTQYF. The chain links TRBV6-2 or TRBV6-3 to TRBJ2-3; 14 bases are shared with TRBD2. V dropped 6 bases and J dropped 4; count of bases not matched to a gene: 9. Germline CDR1 MNHEY, CDR2 SVGEGT. This CDR3 spans 17 amino acids.